This T cell receptor (beta chain) is drawn from a study of early T cells in non-severe SARS-CoV-2 infection (dated by TCRdb to the early 2020s). Broadly, across the study: Because TCR sequencing relied on bulk RNA taken from unsorted whole blood, pairing of alpha and beta chains was not possible. Study-level results and caveats: Matching against VDJdb was skewed toward anti-spike CD8 responses, likely underestimated virus-specific expansions, and missed private and CD4 specificities.

The library was produced with 5' RACE. Instrument on record: NextSeq 500. The TCR library protocol attached unique molecular identifiers to individual cDNA molecules to correct for sequencing error and PCR bias. TCR alpha and beta chains were both sequenced, and the abundances of alpha and beta sequences in each sample were closely correlated with each other. From the authors' description of their analysis: Decombinator V4 was used to annotate the V gene, J gene and CDR3 of the TCR sequences. Expanded TCRs were defined as changing significantly between any two time points under a Poisson model with p below 0.0001. TCR abundances were normalised to the total number of TCRs sequenced per sample and expressed as counts per million. MAIT TCRs were defined by TRAV1-2 paired with TRAJ12, TRAJ20 or TRAJ33, and iNKT TCRs by TRAV10 paired with TRAJ18. VDJdb, accessed 1 November 2021, was searched for CMV, EBV and SARS-CoV-2 annotated TCRs, with TCRs annotated for multiple antigens excluded. TCRdb's own reprocessing of the public reads used fastp at Q25 and MiXCR and kept productive beta chains. CDR3 protein sequences are deduplicated, and each keeps its most common genes and DNA. The V and J calls shown here were made by TCRdb, not taken from the authors' results. For this sample the table gives 100,000 to 150,000 distinct CDR3 sequences, of which 14% to 15% were detected only once. The top ten clones comprise 20% to 25% of the sample.

The CDR1 and CDR2 encoded by the germline V gene are MGHDK and SYGVNS. Deletion took 5 bases off V and 3 bases off J, with a span of 10 bases between the germline ends. The CDR3 runs 13 residues from the cysteine to the phenylalanine. Here the CDR3 DNA is all that survives: 39 bases in frame from base 1. The study was a case-control design nested within a healthcare worker cohort in London, UK, with weekly nasopharyngeal swab PCR tests and blood sampling. Between 23 and 31 March 2020, the week of the UK lockdown, healthcare workers were enrolled and then followed up weekly for as long as 16 weeks. Comments on this clonotype: It lacks a known antigen. Per-base quality was not reported, and no clone a single base away is much larger than it.

This clonotype originated in an adult who was a healthcare worker with PCR-confirmed SARS-CoV-2 infection or an uninfected control (not recorded which). Sequencing was carried out using whole blood. The rearrangement combines TRBV25-1 with TRBJ1-1; the D region possibly corresponds to TRBD1 (5 bases align). The CDR3 loop reads CASSTGQDTEAFF. Read as DNA, the sequence is TGTGCCAGCAGTACGGGGCAGGACACTGAAGCTTTCTTT.